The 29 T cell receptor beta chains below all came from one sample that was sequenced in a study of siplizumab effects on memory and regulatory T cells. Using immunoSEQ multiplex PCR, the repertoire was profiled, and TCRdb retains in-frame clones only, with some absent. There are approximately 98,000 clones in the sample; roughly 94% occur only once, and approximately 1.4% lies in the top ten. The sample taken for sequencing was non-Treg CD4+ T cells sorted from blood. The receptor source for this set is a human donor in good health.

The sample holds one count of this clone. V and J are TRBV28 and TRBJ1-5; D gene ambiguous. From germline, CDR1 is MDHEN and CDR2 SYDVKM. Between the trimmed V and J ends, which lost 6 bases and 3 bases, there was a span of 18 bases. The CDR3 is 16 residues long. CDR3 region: CASRDRRGAHNQPQHF. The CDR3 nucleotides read TGTGCCAGCAGGGATCGACGGGGAGCACACAATCAGCCCCAGCATTTT.

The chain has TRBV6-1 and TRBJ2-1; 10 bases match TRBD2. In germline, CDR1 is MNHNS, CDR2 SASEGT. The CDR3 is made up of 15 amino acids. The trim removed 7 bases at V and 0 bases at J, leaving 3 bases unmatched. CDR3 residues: CASKSGRASYNEQFF. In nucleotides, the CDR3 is TGTGCCAGCAAGAGCGGGAGGGCCTCCTACAATGAGCAGTTCTTC.

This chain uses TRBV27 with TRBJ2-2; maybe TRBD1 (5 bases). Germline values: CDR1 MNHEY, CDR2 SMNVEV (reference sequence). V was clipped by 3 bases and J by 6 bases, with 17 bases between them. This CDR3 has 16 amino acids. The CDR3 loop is CASSFRFDSLAGELFF. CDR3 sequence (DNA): TGTGCCAGCAGTTTTCGGTTTGACAGCTTGGCCGGGGAGCTGTTTTTT.

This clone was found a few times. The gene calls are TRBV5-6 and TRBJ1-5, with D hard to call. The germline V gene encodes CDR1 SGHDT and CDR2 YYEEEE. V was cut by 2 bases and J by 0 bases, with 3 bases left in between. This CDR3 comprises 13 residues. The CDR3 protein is CASSLRSNQPQHF. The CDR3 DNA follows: TGTGCCAGCAGCTTACGTAGCAATCAGCCCCAGCATTTT.

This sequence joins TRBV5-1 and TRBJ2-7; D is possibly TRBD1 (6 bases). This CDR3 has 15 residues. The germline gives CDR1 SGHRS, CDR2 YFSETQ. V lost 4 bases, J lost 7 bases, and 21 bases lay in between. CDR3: CASSPQYRVEGEQYF. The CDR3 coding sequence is TGCGCCAGCAGCCCCCAATACAGGGTGGAAGGGGAGCAGTACTTC.

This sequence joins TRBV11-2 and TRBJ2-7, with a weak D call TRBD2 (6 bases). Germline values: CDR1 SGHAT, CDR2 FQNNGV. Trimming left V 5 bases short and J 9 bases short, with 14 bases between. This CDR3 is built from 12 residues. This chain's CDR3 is CASSPRENGQYF. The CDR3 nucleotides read TGTGCCAGCAGCCCCCGGGAGAACGGGCAGTACTTC. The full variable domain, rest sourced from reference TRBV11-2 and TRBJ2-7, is EAGVAQSPRYKIIEKRQSVAFWCNPISGHATLYWYQQILGQGPKLLIQFQNNGVVDDSQLPKDRFSAERLKGVDSTLKIQPAKLEDSAVYLCASSPRENGQYFGPGTRLTVT.

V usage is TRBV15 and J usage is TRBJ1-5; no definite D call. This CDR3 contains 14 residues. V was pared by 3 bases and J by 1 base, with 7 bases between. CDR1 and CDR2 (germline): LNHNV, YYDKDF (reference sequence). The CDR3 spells CATSRGRSNQPQHF. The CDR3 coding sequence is TGTGCCACCAGCAGGGGTAGGAGCAATCAGCCCCAGCATTTT.

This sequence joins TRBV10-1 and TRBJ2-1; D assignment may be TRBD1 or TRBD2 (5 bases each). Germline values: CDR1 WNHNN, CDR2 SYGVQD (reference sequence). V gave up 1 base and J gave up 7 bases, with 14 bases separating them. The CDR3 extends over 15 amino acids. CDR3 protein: CASSEYGTSGNEQFF. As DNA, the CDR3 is TGCGCCAGCAGTGAGTACGGGACCTCAGGGAATGAGCAGTTCTTC.

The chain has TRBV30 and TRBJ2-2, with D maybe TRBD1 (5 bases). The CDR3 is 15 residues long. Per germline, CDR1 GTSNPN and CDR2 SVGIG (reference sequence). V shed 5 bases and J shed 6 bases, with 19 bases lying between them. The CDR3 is CAWALAGARSGELFF. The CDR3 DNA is TGTGCCTGGGCCCTCGCTGGGGCAAGATCCGGGGAGCTGTTTTTT.

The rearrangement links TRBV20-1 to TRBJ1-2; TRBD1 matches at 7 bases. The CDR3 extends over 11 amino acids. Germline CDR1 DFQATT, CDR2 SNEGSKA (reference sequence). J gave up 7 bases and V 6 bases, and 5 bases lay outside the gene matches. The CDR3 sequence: CSAVDRAGYTF. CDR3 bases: TGCAGTGCCGTTGACAGGGCTGGCTACACCTTC.

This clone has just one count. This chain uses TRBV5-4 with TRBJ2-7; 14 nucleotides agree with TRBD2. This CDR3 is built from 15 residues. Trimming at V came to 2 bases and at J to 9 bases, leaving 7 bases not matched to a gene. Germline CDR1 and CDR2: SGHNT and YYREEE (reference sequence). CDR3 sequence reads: CASSFGTSGSWGQYF. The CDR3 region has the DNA TGTGCCAGCAGCTTCGGGACTAGCGGGAGTTGGGGGCAGTACTTC.

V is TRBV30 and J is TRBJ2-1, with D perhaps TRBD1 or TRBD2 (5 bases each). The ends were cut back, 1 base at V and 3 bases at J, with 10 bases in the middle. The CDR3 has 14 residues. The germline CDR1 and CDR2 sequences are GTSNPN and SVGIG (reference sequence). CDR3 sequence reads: CAWSGGRGYNEQFF. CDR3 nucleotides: TGTGCCTGGAGTGGGGGACGGGGCTACAATGAGCAGTTCTTC.

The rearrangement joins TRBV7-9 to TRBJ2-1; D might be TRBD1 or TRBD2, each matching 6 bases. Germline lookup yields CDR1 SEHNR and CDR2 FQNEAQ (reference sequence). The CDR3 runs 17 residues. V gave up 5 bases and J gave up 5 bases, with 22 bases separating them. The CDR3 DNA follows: TGTGCCAGCAGCCAGGACAGTTACCTCGGACTACACAATGAGCAGTTCTTC. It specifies CASSQDSYLGLHNEQFF.

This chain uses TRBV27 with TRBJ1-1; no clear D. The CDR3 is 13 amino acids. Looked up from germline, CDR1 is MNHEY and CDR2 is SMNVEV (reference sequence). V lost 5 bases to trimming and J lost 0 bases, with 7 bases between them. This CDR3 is CASSQTVNTEAFF. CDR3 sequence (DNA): TGTGCCAGCAGTCAGACGGTGAACACTGAAGCTTTCTTT.

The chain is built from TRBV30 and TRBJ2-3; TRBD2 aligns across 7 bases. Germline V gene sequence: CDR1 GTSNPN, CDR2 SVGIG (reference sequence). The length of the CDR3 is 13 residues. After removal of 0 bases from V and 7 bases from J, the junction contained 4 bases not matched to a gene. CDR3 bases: TGTGCCTGGAGTGTAGGCGGGAGAAATACGCAGTATTTT. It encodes CAWSVGGRNTQYF.

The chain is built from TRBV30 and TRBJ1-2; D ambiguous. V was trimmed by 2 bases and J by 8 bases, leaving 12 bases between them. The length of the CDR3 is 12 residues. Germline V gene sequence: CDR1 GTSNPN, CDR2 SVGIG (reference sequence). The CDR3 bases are TGTGCCTGGAGTCCTTACTCGGGGGGCTACACCTTC. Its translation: CAWSPYSGGYTF.

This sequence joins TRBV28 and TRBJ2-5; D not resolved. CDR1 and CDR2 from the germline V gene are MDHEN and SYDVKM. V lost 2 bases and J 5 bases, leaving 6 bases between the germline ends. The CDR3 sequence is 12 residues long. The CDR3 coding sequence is TGTGCCAGCAGTTTACTAGGGGAGACCCAGTACTTC. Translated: CASSLLGETQYF.

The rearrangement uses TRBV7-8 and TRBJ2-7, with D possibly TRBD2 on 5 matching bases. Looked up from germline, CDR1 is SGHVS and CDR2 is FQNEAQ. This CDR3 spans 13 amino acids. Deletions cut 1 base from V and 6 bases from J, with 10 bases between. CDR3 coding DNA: TGTGCCAGCAGCTTAGTACGGGGTGGCGAGCAGTACTTC. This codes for CASSLVRGGEQYF.

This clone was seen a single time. The chain's CDR3 is CASSPPPLGRETQYF. The CDR3 coding sequence is TGTGCCAGCAGCCCCCCGCCCCTAGGCCGAGAGACCCAGTACTTC. The V gene is TRBV11-1, the J gene TRBJ2-5; no clear D. Germline-derived CDR1 and CDR2 are SGHAT and FQDESV (reference sequence). This CDR3 comprises 15 residues. With 5 bases removed from V and 4 bases from J, the gap between germline ends came to 17 bases.

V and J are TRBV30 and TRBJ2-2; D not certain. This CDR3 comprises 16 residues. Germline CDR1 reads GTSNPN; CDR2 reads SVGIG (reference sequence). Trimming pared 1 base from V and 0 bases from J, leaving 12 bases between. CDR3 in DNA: TGTGCCTGGAGTGGGTTTAGAAGACCGAACACCGGGGAGCTGTTTTTT. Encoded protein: CAWSGFRRPNTGELFF.

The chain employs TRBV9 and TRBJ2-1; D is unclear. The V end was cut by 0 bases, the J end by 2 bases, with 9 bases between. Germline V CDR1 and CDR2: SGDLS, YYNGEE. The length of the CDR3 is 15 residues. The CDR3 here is CASSVEGEPYNEQFF. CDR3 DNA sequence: TGTGCCAGCAGCGTAGAAGGAGAACCCTACAATGAGCAGTTCTTC.

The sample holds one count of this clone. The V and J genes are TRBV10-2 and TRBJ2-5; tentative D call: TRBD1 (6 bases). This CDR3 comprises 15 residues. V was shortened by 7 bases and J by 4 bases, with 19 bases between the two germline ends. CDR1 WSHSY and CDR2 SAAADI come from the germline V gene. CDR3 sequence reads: CASNLAGRGGETQYF. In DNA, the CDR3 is TGCGCCAGCAATTTGGCTGGGAGAGGGGGAGAGACCCAGTACTTC.

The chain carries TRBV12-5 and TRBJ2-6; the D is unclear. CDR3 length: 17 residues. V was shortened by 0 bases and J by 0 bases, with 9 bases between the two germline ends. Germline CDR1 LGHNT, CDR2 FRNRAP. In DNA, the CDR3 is TGTGCTAGTGGTTTGGTACTTCCCGACTCTGGGGCCAACGTCCTGACTTTC. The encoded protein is CASGLVLPDSGANVLTF.

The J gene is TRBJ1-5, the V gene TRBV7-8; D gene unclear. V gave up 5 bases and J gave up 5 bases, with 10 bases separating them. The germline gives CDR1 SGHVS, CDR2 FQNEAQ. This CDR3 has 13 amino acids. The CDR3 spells CASSVTGDQPQHF. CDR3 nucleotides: TGTGCCAGCAGCGTCACGGGCGATCAGCCCCAGCATTTT.

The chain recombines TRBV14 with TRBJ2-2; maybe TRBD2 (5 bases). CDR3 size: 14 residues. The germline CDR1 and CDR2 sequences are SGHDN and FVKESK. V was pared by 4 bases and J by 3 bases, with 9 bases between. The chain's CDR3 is CASSLGLYTGELFF. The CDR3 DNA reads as TGTGCCAGCAGCCTAGGACTCTACACCGGGGAGCTGTTTTTT.

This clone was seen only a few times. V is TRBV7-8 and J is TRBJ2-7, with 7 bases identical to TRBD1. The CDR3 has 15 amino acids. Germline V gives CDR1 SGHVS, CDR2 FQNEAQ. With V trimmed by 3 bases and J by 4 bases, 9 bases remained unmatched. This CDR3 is CASSFFRDSRYEQYF. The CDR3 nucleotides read TGTGCCAGCAGCTTTTTCCGGGACAGCCGGTACGAGCAGTACTTC. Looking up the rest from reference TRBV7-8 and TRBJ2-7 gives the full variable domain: GAGVSQSPRYKVAKRGQDVALRCDPISGHVSLFWYQQALGQGPEFLTYFQNEAQLDKSGLPSDRFFAERPEGSVSTLKIQRTQQEDSAVYLCASSFFRDSRYEQYFGPGTRLTVT.

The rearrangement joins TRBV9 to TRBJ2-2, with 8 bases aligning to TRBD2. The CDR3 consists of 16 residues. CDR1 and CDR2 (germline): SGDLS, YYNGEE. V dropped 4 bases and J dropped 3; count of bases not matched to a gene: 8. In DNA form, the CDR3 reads TGTGCCAGCAGCCCCCGGGGGGGTAGGGACACCGGGGAGCTGTTTTTT. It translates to CASSPRGGRDTGELFF.

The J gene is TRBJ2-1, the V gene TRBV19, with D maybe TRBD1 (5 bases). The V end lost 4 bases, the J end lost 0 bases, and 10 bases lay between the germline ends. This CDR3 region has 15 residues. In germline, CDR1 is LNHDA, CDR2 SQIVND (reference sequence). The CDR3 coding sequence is TGTGCCAGTAGTACAGGGAAGAGCTCCTACAATGAGCAGTTCTTC. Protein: CASSTGKSSYNEQFF.

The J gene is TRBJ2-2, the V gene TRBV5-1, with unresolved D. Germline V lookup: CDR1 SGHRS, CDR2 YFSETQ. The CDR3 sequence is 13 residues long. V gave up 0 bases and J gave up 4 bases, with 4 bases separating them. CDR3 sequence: CASSLDLTGELFF. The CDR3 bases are TGCGCCAGCAGCTTGGACCTCACCGGGGAGCTGTTTTTT.